One and the same sample provided the 11 T cell receptor beta chains below, sequenced in a study of neoadjuvant nivolumab and ipilimumab in lung cancer. Produced via immunoSEQ multiplex PCR; TCRdb's table is partial and in-frame only. The table has 10,000 to 15,000 clones, about two thirds seen once. Sequences were derived from peripheral blood, sampled after neoadjuvant nivolumab, alone or with ipilimumab, at or shortly before surgery. All receptors derive from an adult with non-small cell lung cancer.

The chain employs TRBV2 and TRBJ2-7, with unresolved D. Between the trimmed V and J ends, which lost 2 bases and 12 bases, there was a span of 11 bases. Germline lookup yields CDR1 SNHLY and CDR2 FYNNEI. The CDR3 is 11 amino acids. CDR3 amino acids: CASSEMLLLYF. CDR3 in DNA: TGTGCCAGCAGTGAAATGCTCCTGCTGTACTTC.

The rearrangement links TRBV7-2 to TRBJ1-2; unclear D gene. V was clipped by 4 bases and J by 6 bases, with 9 bases between them. Germline assignment: CDR1 SGHTA and CDR2 FQGNSA. CDR3 length: 12 amino acids. CDR3 bases: TGTGCCAGCAGCTCCTCCTTACATGGCTACACCTTC. It yields the protein CASSSSLHGYTF.

The chain uses TRBV10-3 and TRBJ2-7; tentatively, D is TRBD2 (6 bases). The CDR3 loop spans 17 amino acids. V lost 2 bases to trimming and J lost 0 bases, with 17 bases between them. Germline V CDR1 and CDR2: ENHRY, SYGVKD. CDR3 bases: TGTGCCATCAGTGAGGTAAACACGGGGGTTAGCTCCTACGAGCAGTACTTC. Its protein product is CAISEVNTGVSSYEQYF.

The chain couples TRBV5-6 to TRBJ2-3; tentative D call: TRBD2 (5 bases). The CDR3 loop spans 14 amino acids. The germline CDR1 and CDR2 sequences are SGHDT and YYEEEE. Trimming took off 0 bases at V and 6 bases at J, with 11 bases between the two ends. The CDR3: CASSLGGRDDTQYF. The CDR3 DNA is TGTGCCAGCAGCTTGGGAGGGAGAGATGATACGCAGTATTTT.

The genes are TRBV7-3 and TRBJ2-3, with D tentatively TRBD2 (5 bases). The CDR3 spans 14 residues. Trimming shortened V by 1 base and J by 3 bases, and 8 bases separated the two germline ends. Germline CDR1 SGHTA, CDR2 FQGTGA. The CDR3 nucleotides read TGTGCCAGCAGCTTAAGGCGGGCTACAGATACGCAGTATTTT. Protein sequence: CASSLRRATDTQYF.

The genes are TRBV30 and TRBJ2-3, with D perhaps matching TRBD2 (6 bases). Germline values: CDR1 GTSNPN, CDR2 SVGIG (reference sequence). The CDR3 has 14 residues. Deletions cut 0 bases from V and 4 bases from J, with 11 bases between. This CDR3 is CAWSVGREADTQYF. The CDR3 DNA follows: TGTGCCTGGAGTGTCGGGCGGGAAGCAGATACGCAGTATTTT.

This clone was observed a handful of times. J is TRBJ1-2 and V is TRBV18; D ambiguous. The germline V gene encodes CDR1 KGHSH and CDR2 LQKENI. CDR3 length: 16 residues. V was pared by 3 bases and J by 4 bases, with 18 bases between. The CDR3 nucleotides are TGTGCCAGCTCACCGGACTCCCATGGCGGCCGCTATGGCTACACCTTC. As protein: CASSPDSHGGRYGYTF.

The chain combines TRBV6-5 with TRBJ1-1; D unresolved. Trimming removed 7 bases from V and 1 base from J, with 10 bases in between. This CDR3 contains 13 residues. Germline CDR1 is MNHEY and CDR2 is SVGAGI. The CDR3, as DNA: TGTGCCAGCACCCGAGACTCGAACACTGAAGCTTTCTTT. It is translated as CASTRDSNTEAFF.

The CDR3 DNA follows: TGTGCCACCCAAGAGGGAGAGACCCAGTACTTC. This codes for CATQEGETQYF. The chain carries TRBV18 and TRBJ2-5; a possible D gene is TRBD2 (5 bases). V lost 10 bases, J lost 4 bases, and 10 bases lay in between. The CDR3 contains 11 residues. Germline CDR1 KGHSH, CDR2 LQKENI. Full variable domain (missing parts from reference TRBV18 and TRBJ2-5): NAGVMQNPRHLVRRRGQEARLRCSPMKGHSHVYWYRQLPEEGLKFMVYLQKENIIDESGMPKERFSAEFPKEGPSILRIQQVVRGDSAAYFCATQEGETQYFGPGTRLLVL.

The chain links TRBV18 to TRBJ1-4; D gene uncertain. Trimming pared 5 bases from V and 8 bases from J, leaving 21 bases between. CDR1 KGHSH and CDR2 LQKENI come from the germline V gene. The CDR3 extends over 16 amino acids. CDR3 coding DNA: TGTGCCAGCTCAGTCCCTACAGCTGGAGGAGGGGAAAAACTGTTTTTT. Its translation is CASSVPTAGGGEKLFF.

The DNA for the CDR3 is TGTGCCAGCGCCCCAGGCGGGGCGCGGACTGAAGCTTTCTTT. This sequence encodes CASAPGGARTEAFF. V and J are TRBV6-5 and TRBJ1-1, with a possible D match to TRBD1 (5 bases). V was clipped by 8 bases and J by 5 bases, with 18 bases between them. Germline assignment: CDR1 MNHEY and CDR2 SVGAGI. The CDR3 totals 14 residues.